This T cell receptor beta chain was observed in a study of PD-L1 blockade in urothelial cancer. The wider study: About 90% of the roughly 29 patients were males with bladder-origin urothelial cancer. Analyses used blood from 3 weeks (second dose) and 6 weeks after treatment start.

This CDR3 is 14 amino acids long. Germline trimming cut 4 bases from V and 7 bases from J; bases unmatched to any gene: 5. Germline V gene data show CDR1 as SGHNT and CDR2 as YYREEE (reference sequence). Produced via immunoSEQ multiplex PCR; TCRdb's table is partial and in-frame only. The sample has some 84,000 clones; roughly 87% are singletons. The source is a woman aged 70-85 years with urothelial cancer. This material consisted of PBMCs, taken around atezolizumab (anti-PD-L1) treatment. The chain combines TRBV5-4 with TRBJ2-4; the match to TRBD1 covers 10 bases. CDR3 nucleotides: TGTGCCAGCAGCGCCGAGGGACAGGGGAACATTCAGTACTTC. Its protein is CASSAEGQGNIQYF.